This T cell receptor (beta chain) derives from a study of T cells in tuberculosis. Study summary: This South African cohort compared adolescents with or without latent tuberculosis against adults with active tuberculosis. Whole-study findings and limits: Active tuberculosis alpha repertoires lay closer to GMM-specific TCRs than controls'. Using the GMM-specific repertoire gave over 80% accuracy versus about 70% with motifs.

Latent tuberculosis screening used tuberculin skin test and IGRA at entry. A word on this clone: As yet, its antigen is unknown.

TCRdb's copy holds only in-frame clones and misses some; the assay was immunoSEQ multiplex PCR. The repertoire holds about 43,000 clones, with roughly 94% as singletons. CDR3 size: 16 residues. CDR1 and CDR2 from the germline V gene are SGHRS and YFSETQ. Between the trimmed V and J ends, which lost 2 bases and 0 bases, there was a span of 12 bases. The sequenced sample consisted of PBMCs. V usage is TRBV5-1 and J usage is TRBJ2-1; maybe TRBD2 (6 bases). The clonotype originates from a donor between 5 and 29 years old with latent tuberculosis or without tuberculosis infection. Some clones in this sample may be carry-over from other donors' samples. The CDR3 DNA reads TGCGCCAGCAGCTTCAACCCAGCGGGCTCCTACAATGAGCAGTTCTTC. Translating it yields CASSFNPAGSYNEQFF.